This T cell receptor beta chain was recorded in a study of CD8 T cells in Susac syndrome. The germline V gene encodes CDR1 MGHRA and CDR2 YSYEKL. The CDR3 sequence is 14 residues long. With 0 bases removed from V and 6 bases from J, the gap between germline ends came to 11 bases. RNA, at roughly 0.5 to 1 ug, was reverse transcribed with random hexamers. TCR beta CDR3 was amplified by immunoSEQ covering 54 Vbeta and 13 Jbeta. TCRdb reanalysed the immunoSEQ multiplex PCR reads using MiXCR and keeps one entry per CDR3 protein. This sample carries about 200,000 distinct CDR3 sequences, 95% of them seen once, and the ten largest clones take 0.082%.

This TCR came from a human donor with multiple sclerosis. The rearrangement links TRBV4-1 to TRBJ1-2; D unclear. Sequenced: CD4+ T cells from PBMCs. CDR3 amino acids: CASSQESGIDGYTF. The CDR3 nucleotides read TGCGCCAGCAGCCAAGAAAGCGGGATAGATGGCTACACCTTC.